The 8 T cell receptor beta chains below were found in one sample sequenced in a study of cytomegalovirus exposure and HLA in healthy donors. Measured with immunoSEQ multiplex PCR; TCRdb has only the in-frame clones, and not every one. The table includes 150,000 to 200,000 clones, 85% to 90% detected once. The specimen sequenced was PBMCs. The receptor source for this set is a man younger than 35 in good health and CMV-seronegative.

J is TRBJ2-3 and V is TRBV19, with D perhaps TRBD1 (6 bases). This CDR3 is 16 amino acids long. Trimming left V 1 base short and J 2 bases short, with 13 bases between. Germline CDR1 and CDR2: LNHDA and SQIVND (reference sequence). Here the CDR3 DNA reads TGTGCCAGTAGTATAGGTCAGGGGTTGGACACAGATACGCAGTATTTT. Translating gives CASSIGQGLDTDTQYF. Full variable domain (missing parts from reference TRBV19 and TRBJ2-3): DGGITQSPKYLFRKEGQNVTLSCEQNLNHDAMYWYRQDPGQGLRLIYYSQIVNDFQKGDIAEGYSVSREKKESFPLTVTSAQKNPTAFYLCASSIGQGLDTDTQYFGPGTRLTVL.

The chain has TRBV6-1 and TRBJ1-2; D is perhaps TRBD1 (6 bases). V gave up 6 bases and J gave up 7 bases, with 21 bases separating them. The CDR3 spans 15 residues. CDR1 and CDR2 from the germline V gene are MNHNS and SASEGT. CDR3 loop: CASRPPGGGAGGYTF. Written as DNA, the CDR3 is TGTGCCAGCAGGCCCCCTGGGGGGGGCGCGGGTGGCTACACCTTC.

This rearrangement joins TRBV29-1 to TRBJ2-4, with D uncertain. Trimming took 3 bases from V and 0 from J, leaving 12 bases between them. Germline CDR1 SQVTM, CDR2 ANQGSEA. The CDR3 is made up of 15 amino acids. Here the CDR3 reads CSVELGSIAKNIQYF. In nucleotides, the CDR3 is TGCAGCGTTGAGCTGGGTAGCATAGCCAAAAACATTCAGTACTTC.

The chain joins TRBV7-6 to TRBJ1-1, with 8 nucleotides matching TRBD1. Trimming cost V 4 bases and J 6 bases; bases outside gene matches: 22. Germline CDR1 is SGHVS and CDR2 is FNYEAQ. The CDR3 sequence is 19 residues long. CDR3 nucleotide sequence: TGTGCCAGCAGCTGGGATGCCGGGGCAGGGGGCGCGGGTGGACCTGAAGCTTTCTTT. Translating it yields CASSWDAGAGGAGGPEAFF. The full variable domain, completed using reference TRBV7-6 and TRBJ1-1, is GAGVSQSPRYKVTKRGQDVALRCDPISGHVSLYWYRQALGQGPEFLTYFNYEAQQDKSGLPNDRFSAERPEGSISTLTIQRTEQRDSAMYRCASSWDAGAGGAGGPEAFFGQGTRLTVV.

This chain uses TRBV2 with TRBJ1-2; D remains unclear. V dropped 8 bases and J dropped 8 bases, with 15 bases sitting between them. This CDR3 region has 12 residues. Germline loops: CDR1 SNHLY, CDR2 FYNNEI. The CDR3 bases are TGTGCCAGCTCGCCCGACTCGTGGGGCTACACCTTC. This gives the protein CASSPDSWGYTF.

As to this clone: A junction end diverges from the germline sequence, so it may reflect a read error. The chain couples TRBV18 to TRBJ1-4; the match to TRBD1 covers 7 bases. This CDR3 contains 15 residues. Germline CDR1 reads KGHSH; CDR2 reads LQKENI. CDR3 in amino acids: CASSPLRDSNEKLFF. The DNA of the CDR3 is TGTGCCAGCTCCCCACTTCGGGACAGTAATGAAAAACTGTTTTTT. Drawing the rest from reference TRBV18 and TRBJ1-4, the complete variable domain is NAGVMQNPRHLVRRRGQEARLRCSPMKGHSHVYWYRQLPEEGLKFMVYLQKENIIDESGMPKERFSAEFPKEGPSILRIQQVVRGDSAAYFCASSPLRDSNEKLFFGSGTQLSVL.

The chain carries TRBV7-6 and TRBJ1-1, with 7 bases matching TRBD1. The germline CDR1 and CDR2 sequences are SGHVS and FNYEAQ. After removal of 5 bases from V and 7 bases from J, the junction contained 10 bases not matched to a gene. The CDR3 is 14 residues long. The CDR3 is CASSLGTETFEAFF. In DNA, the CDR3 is TGTGCCAGCAGCCTCGGGACAGAAACCTTTGAAGCTTTCTTT.

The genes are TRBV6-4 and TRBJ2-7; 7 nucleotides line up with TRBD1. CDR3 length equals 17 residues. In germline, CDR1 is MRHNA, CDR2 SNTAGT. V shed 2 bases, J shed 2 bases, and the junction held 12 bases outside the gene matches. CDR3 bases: TGTGCCAGCAGTGACCCCCCCCGAGACAGGGATACCTACGAGCAGTACTTC. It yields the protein CASSDPPRDRDTYEQYF.